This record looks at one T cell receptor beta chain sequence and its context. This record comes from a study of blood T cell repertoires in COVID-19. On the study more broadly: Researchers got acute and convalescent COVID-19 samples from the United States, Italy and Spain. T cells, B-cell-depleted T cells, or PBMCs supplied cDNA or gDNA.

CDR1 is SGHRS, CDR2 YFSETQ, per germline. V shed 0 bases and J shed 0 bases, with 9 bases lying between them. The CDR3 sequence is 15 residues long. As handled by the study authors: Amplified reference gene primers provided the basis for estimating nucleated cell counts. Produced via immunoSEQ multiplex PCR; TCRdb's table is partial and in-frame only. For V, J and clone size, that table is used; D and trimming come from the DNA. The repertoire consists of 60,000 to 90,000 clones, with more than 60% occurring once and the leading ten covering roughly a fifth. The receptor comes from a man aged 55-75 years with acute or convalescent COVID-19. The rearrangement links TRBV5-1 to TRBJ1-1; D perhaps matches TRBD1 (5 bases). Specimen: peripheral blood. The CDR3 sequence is CASSLEEGLNTEAFF. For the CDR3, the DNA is TGCGCCAGCAGCTTGGAGGAGGGGCTGAACACTGAAGCTTTCTTT.